One sample yielded the 5 T cell receptor beta chains listed below, sequenced in a study of cytomegalovirus exposure and HLA in healthy donors. The PCR employed 60 Vbeta primers together with 13 Jbeta primers. Only in-frame clones appear in the TCRdb table, and some are missing; sequencing was by immunoSEQ multiplex PCR. In the table there are under 50,000 clones, about 70% of which are singletons. The material sequenced was PBMCs. All receptors come from a young man in good health and CMV-seronegative.

This sequence joins TRBV5-4 and TRBJ2-3, with D uncertain. CDR3 size: 11 residues. Germline CDR1 and CDR2: SGHNT and YYREEE (reference sequence). Trimming stripped 0 bases from V and 10 bases from J, with 6 bases between. CDR3 nucleotide sequence: TGTGCCAGCAGCTTGGTCCCAGCGCAGTATTTT. It translates to CASSLVPAQYF.

The chain recombines TRBV2 with TRBJ1-5; D unclear. V was trimmed by 7 bases and J by 4 bases, leaving 11 bases between them. The germline V gene has CDR1 SNHLY and CDR2 FYNNEI. The CDR3 sequence is 13 residues long. The CDR3 bases are TGTGCCAGCACGGGGTACAGAAATCAGCCCCAGCATTTT. This sequence encodes CASTGYRNQPQHF.

The chain couples TRBV27 to TRBJ2-3; no clear D gene. Germline CDR1 is MNHEY and CDR2 is SMNVEV (reference sequence). The CDR3 loop spans 14 amino acids. Trimming shortened V by 4 bases and J by 6 bases, and 14 bases separated the two germline ends. The CDR3 protein is CASSSTGFRDTQYF. The CDR3 DNA sequence: TGTGCCAGCAGTTCGACCGGGTTTAGGGATACGCAGTATTTT.

The chain couples TRBV7-7 to TRBJ2-1; the D is unclear. The CDR3 runs to 13 residues. Trimming took 3 bases from V and 5 from J, leaving 8 bases between them. Per germline, CDR1 SSHAT and CDR2 FNYEAQ (reference sequence). The CDR3 region is CASSFGLNNEQFF. CDR3 DNA: TGTGCCAGCAGCTTCGGTCTGAACAATGAGCAGTTCTTC. Complete variable domain (other parts from reference TRBV7-7 and TRBJ2-1): GAGVSQSPRYKVTKRGQDVTLRCDPISSHATLYWYQQALGQGPEFLTYFNYEAQPDKSGLPSDRFSAERPEGSISTLTIQRTEQRDSAMYRCASSFGLNNEQFFGPGTRLTVL.

This clone was seen a few times. The gene calls are TRBV5-6 and TRBJ2-4, with a weak D call TRBD2 (5 bases). This CDR3 has 15 amino acids. V dropped 4 bases and J dropped 0 bases, with 11 bases sitting between them. Looked up from germline, CDR1 is SGHDT and CDR2 is YYEEEE. The CDR3 bases are TGTGCCAGCAGCCGGCGTGGACTAGCCAAAAACATTCAGTACTTC. Amino acids: CASSRRGLAKNIQYF.